A selection of T cell receptor beta chains follows, all from one sample in a study of T cells in Graves' hyperthyroidism and ophthalmopathy. From the multiplex PCR reads, TCRdb called clonotypes with MiXCR, one entry per CDR3 protein. The sample yields approximately 610,000 distinct CDR3 sequences, approximately 15% seen once. Sequenced material: blood. The receptors come from a woman between 40 and 50 years old with Graves' ophthalmopathy. Each CDR3 is given with its conserved first and last residue. Fields, in order: clone size, V gene, J gene, D gene, CDR3 protein, CDR3 DNA. D genes are given only for firm matches. Part of the rows lack a size; the others show once, few, many or a class for expanded clones.

abundance: many
v_gene: TRBV6-4
j_gene: TRBJ1-2
d_gene: .
CDR3aa: CASRAGVGYGYTF
CDR3nt: TGTGCCAGCAGGGCCGGGGTCGGCTATGGCTACACCTTC

abundance: .
v_gene: TRBV29-1
j_gene: TRBJ2-5
d_gene: .
CDR3aa: CSVSPVKTQYF
CDR3nt: TGCAGCGTGAGTCCGGTGAAGACCCAGTACTTC

abundance: many
v_gene: TRBV12-5
j_gene: TRBJ1-1
d_gene: .
CDR3aa: CASGWKFEAFF
CDR3nt: TGTGCTAGTGGTTGGAAGTTTGAAGCTTTCTTT

abundance: few
v_gene: TRBV19
j_gene: TRBJ2-4
d_gene: TRBD1
CDR3aa: CASSIAHDRGNIQYF
CDR3nt: TGTGCCAGTAGTATAGCCCATGACAGGGGGAACATTCAGTACTTC

abundance: many
v_gene: TRBV20-1
j_gene: TRBJ1-1
d_gene: TRBD1
CDR3aa: CSARRDSDTEAFF
CDR3nt: TGCAGTGCTAGGAGGGACAGTGATACTGAAGCTTTCTTT

abundance: few
v_gene: TRBV12-3/TRBV12-4
j_gene: TRBJ1-2
d_gene: .
CDR3aa: CASTLGRAYGYTF
CDR3nt: TGTGCCAGCACCTTGGGTCGGGCCTACGGCTACACCTTC

abundance: few
v_gene: TRBV7-9
j_gene: TRBJ2-5
d_gene: .
CDR3aa: CASSFRAGALQETQYF
CDR3nt: TGTGCCAGCAGCTTCCGAGCGGGCGCTCTCCAAGAGACCCAGTACTTC

abundance: few
v_gene: TRBV20-1
j_gene: TRBJ2-3
d_gene: .
CDR3aa: CSAYRGDTQYF
CDR3nt: TGCAGTGCTTATCGGGGGGATACGCAGTATTTT

abundance: many
v_gene: TRBV27
j_gene: TRBJ1-1
d_gene: TRBD1
CDR3aa: CASSPRTGMGTEAFF
CDR3nt: TGTGCCAGCAGTCCCCGGACAGGGATGGGAACTGAAGCTTTCTTT

abundance: many
v_gene: TRBV28
j_gene: TRBJ2-5
d_gene: .
CDR3aa: CASSLFGAGPRETQYF
CDR3nt: TGTGCCAGCAGTTTATTCGGGGCGGGGCCCAGGGAGACCCAGTACTTC

abundance: few
v_gene: TRBV7-8
j_gene: TRBJ2-7
d_gene: TRBD2
CDR3aa: CASSLAELYEQYF
CDR3nt: TGTGCCAGCAGCCTAGCGGAGCTTTACGAGCAGTACTTC

abundance: many
v_gene: TRBV6-2/TRBV6-3
j_gene: TRBJ2-7
d_gene: .
CDR3aa: CASSYLPRAGTSSYEQYF
CDR3nt: TGTGCCAGCAGTTACCTCCCCAGGGCGGGAACGTCCTCCTACGAGCAGTACTTC

abundance: many
v_gene: TRBV6-2/TRBV6-3
j_gene: TRBJ1-5
d_gene: TRBD1
CDR3aa: CASIDRGLGQPQHF
CDR3nt: TGTGCCAGCATCGACAGGGGGCTGGGTCAGCCCCAGCATTTT

abundance: many
v_gene: TRBV24-1
j_gene: TRBJ2-7
d_gene: .
CDR3aa: CATSDGGSPYEQYF
CDR3nt: TGTGCCACCAGTGACGGGGGTTCTCCCTACGAGCAGTACTTC

abundance: .
v_gene: TRBV29-1
j_gene: TRBJ2-4
d_gene: .
CDR3aa: CSVVGQPVAKNIQYF
CDR3nt: TGCAGCGTTGTAGGACAGCCGGTAGCCAAAAACATTCAGTACTTC

abundance: .
v_gene: TRBV6-1
j_gene: TRBJ1-1
d_gene: .
CDR3aa: CASSEGFVDTEAFF
CDR3nt: TGTGCCAGCAGCGAGGGTTTTGTTGACACTGAAGCTTTCTTT

abundance: .
v_gene: TRBV3-1
j_gene: TRBJ1-1
d_gene: TRBD1
CDR3aa: CASSQPYRHRGVETEAFF
CDR3nt: TGTGCCAGCAGCCAACCCTATAGGCACAGGGGAGTGGAAACTGAAGCTTTCTTT

abundance: many
v_gene: TRBV6-2/TRBV6-3
j_gene: TRBJ2-7
d_gene: .
CDR3aa: CATLSLSYEQYF
CDR3nt: TGTGCCACCTTATCTTTATCCTACGAGCAGTACTTC

abundance: many
v_gene: TRBV11-2
j_gene: TRBJ2-7
d_gene: .
CDR3aa: CASSLEGGPNYEQYF
CDR3nt: TGTGCCAGCAGCTTAGAAGGAGGGCCTAACTACGAGCAGTACTTC

abundance: many
v_gene: TRBV7-9
j_gene: TRBJ1-2
d_gene: .
CDR3aa: CASGRTANYGYTF
CDR3nt: TGTGCCAGCGGCAGGACAGCAAACTATGGCTACACCTTC

abundance: many
v_gene: TRBV12-3/TRBV12-4
j_gene: TRBJ2-5
d_gene: .
CDR3aa: CASSPEPLGLQETQYF
CDR3nt: TGTGCCAGCAGTCCAGAACCTTTGGGCCTGCAAGAGACCCAGTACTTC

abundance: many
v_gene: TRBV27
j_gene: TRBJ2-7
d_gene: TRBD1
CDR3aa: CASSLTRQGEQYF
CDR3nt: TGTGCCAGCAGTCTAACCCGACAGGGCGAGCAGTACTTC

abundance: few
v_gene: TRBV13
j_gene: TRBJ1-1
d_gene: .
CDR3aa: CASSFPTGRNTEAFF
CDR3nt: TGTGCCAGCAGCTTCCCAACCGGTAGAAACACTGAAGCTTTCTTT

abundance: many
v_gene: TRBV28
j_gene: TRBJ2-6
d_gene: .
CDR3aa: CASSLGTWGANVLTF
CDR3nt: TGTGCCAGCAGCCTAGGGACTTGGGGGGCCAACGTCCTGACTTTC

abundance: many
v_gene: TRBV12-3/TRBV12-4
j_gene: TRBJ1-5
d_gene: .
CDR3aa: CASRQENQPQHF
CDR3nt: TGTGCCAGCAGACAAGAGAATCAGCCCCAGCATTTT

abundance: many
v_gene: TRBV27
j_gene: TRBJ2-7
d_gene: TRBD2
CDR3aa: CASRWASGGHSYEQYF
CDR3nt: TGTGCCAGCAGATGGGCCAGCGGGGGCCACTCCTACGAGCAGTACTTC

abundance: .
v_gene: TRBV11-2
j_gene: TRBJ1-1
d_gene: .
CDR3aa: CASSPQLTAFF
CDR3nt: TGTGCCAGCAGCCCTCAACTGACGGCTTTCTTT

abundance: .
v_gene: TRBV5-1
j_gene: TRBJ2-7
d_gene: .
CDR3aa: CASSLASLGDEQYF
CDR3nt: TGCGCCAGCAGCTTAGCATCCTTAGGGGACGAGCAGTACTTC

abundance: many
v_gene: TRBV24-1
j_gene: TRBJ1-5
d_gene: .
CDR3aa: CATSDRDRQPQHF
CDR3nt: TGTGCCACCAGTGACAGGGATCGGCAGCCCCAGCATTTT

abundance: few
v_gene: TRBV18
j_gene: TRBJ1-2
d_gene: .
CDR3aa: CASSPLGRNYGYTF
CDR3nt: TGTGCCAGCTCACCATTAGGGCGGAACTATGGCTACACCTTC

abundance: .
v_gene: TRBV6-5
j_gene: TRBJ1-2
d_gene: TRBD1
CDR3aa: CASSYDDRGIDYGYTF
CDR3nt: TGTGCCAGCAGTTACGACGACAGGGGAATCGACTATGGCTACACCTTC

abundance: .
v_gene: TRBV29-1
j_gene: TRBJ1-1
d_gene: .
CDR3aa: CSTRPGTEAFF
CDR3nt: TGCAGCACACGCCCGGGGACTGAAGCTTTCTTT

abundance: .
v_gene: TRBV30
j_gene: TRBJ1-2
d_gene: .
CDR3aa: CAWSVSGYGYTF
CDR3nt: TGTGCCTGGAGTGTGTCTGGCTATGGCTACACCTTC

abundance: .
v_gene: TRBV27
j_gene: TRBJ2-7
d_gene: TRBD1
CDR3aa: CAGSFETGGLSEQYF
CDR3nt: TGTGCCGGCAGTTTCGAGACAGGGGGTCTCAGCGAGCAGTACTTC

abundance: many
v_gene: TRBV20-1
j_gene: TRBJ1-6
d_gene: .
CDR3aa: CSARVRGSYNSPLHF
CDR3nt: TGCAGTGCTAGAGTACGAGGCTCCTATAATTCACCCCTCCACTTT

abundance: .
v_gene: TRBV28
j_gene: TRBJ2-4
d_gene: TRBD2
CDR3aa: CASSLYSSGNPKNIQYF
CDR3nt: TGTGCCAGCAGTTTATATTCTAGCGGGAATCCCAAAAACATTCAGTACTTC

abundance: few
v_gene: TRBV7-3
j_gene: TRBJ2-2
d_gene: TRBD1
CDR3aa: CASSSSGDRGAGELFF
CDR3nt: TGTGCCAGCAGCTCCTCCGGGGACAGGGGGGCCGGGGAGCTGTTTTTT

abundance: many
v_gene: TRBV30
j_gene: TRBJ2-5
d_gene: TRBD1
CDR3aa: CAWIPETGDYQETQYF
CDR3nt: TGTGCCTGGATCCCGGAGACAGGGGACTACCAAGAGACCCAGTACTTC

abundance: many
v_gene: TRBV27
j_gene: TRBJ2-7
d_gene: TRBD1
CDR3aa: CASSLGTGGINEQYF
CDR3nt: TGTGCCAGCAGTTTAGGGACAGGGGGCATAAACGAGCAGTACTTC

abundance: many
v_gene: TRBV20-1
j_gene: TRBJ1-5
d_gene: .
CDR3aa: CSAPRGVSRNQPQHF
CDR3nt: TGCAGTGCCCCGCGGGGGGTTAGTCGCAATCAGCCCCAGCATTTT

abundance: many
v_gene: TRBV6-2/TRBV6-3
j_gene: TRBJ1-1
d_gene: TRBD1
CDR3aa: CASSYRIGTENTEAFF
CDR3nt: TGTGCCAGCAGTTACCGTATTGGGACAGAGAACACTGAAGCTTTCTTT

abundance: many
v_gene: TRBV28
j_gene: TRBJ2-5
d_gene: .
CDR3aa: CASSLTAGMQETQYF
CDR3nt: TGTGCCAGCAGTTTAACGGCAGGGATGCAAGAGACCCAGTACTTC

abundance: many
v_gene: TRBV28
j_gene: TRBJ1-6
d_gene: .
CDR3aa: CASSFPHSPLHF
CDR3nt: TGTGCCAGCAGTTTTCCGCACTCACCCCTCCACTTT

abundance: once
v_gene: TRBV28
j_gene: TRBJ2-7
d_gene: .
CDR3aa: CASTADEQYF
CDR3nt: TGTGCCAGCACCGCGGACGAGCAGTACTTC

abundance: many
v_gene: TRBV7-6
j_gene: TRBJ2-5
d_gene: TRBD2
CDR3aa: CASSLLAGVVETQYF
CDR3nt: TGTGCCAGCAGCTTACTAGCGGGAGTCGTAGAGACCCAGTACTTC

abundance: .
v_gene: TRBV6-2/TRBV6-3
j_gene: TRBJ2-7
d_gene: .
CDR3aa: CASKDIRRVDF
CDR3nt: TGTGCCAGCAAGGATATCCGCAGGGTCGACTTC

abundance: many
v_gene: TRBV6-2/TRBV6-3
j_gene: TRBJ2-7
d_gene: .
CDR3aa: CASSYGDTDYEQYF
CDR3nt: TGTGCCAGCAGTTATGGGGACACCGACTACGAGCAGTACTTC

abundance: .
v_gene: TRBV3-1
j_gene: TRBJ1-2
d_gene: .
CDR3aa: CASSSPGTLNYGYTF
CDR3nt: TGTGCCAGCAGCTCTCCCGGGACATTGAACTATGGCTACACCTTC

abundance: many
v_gene: TRBV5-1
j_gene: TRBJ1-1
d_gene: .
CDR3aa: CASSLGEGNTEAFF
CDR3nt: TGCGCCAGCAGCTTGGGGGAGGGGAACACTGAAGCTTTCTTT

abundance: .
v_gene: TRBV7-9
j_gene: TRBJ2-5
d_gene: TRBD1
CDR3aa: CASSSGTVPQETQYF
CDR3nt: TGTGCCAGCAGCTCCGGGACAGTACCCCAAGAGACCCAGTACTTC